The 20 T cell receptor beta chains presented below share a single source sample, sequenced in a study of blood T cells in healthy people across ages. Primed by a sample-barcoded 5' primer and a J-beta primer mix, a second PCR proceeded for 7 to 11 cycles. TCRdb fed the 5' RACE reads into MiXCR, producing one record per CDR3 protein. The sample includes 540,000 or so distinct CDR3 sequences, around 24% seen only once; the top ten take 8.7%. The data also belong to a second study, concerning T cells of mothers and their children.

The sample comprised blood. These TCRs come from a boy younger than 18 in good health.

This clonotype was found a few times. V is TRBV25-1 and J is TRBJ2-5; maybe TRBD2 (6 bases). The CDR3 has 18 residues. Per the germline V gene, CDR1 is MGHDK and CDR2 is SYGVNS. The germline V and J ends were trimmed by 4 bases and 5 bases, with 26 bases remaining between them. The CDR3 is CASSVWRDPGRGWETQYF. The CDR3 DNA is TGTGCCAGCAGTGTATGGAGGGACCCAGGCCGGGGATGGGAGACCCAGTACTTC.

The V and J genes are TRBV27 and TRBJ2-7, with TRBD1 as a possible D gene (6 bases). The length of the CDR3 is 12 residues. Trimming stripped 10 bases from V and 4 bases from J, with 14 bases between. Germline values: CDR1 MNHEY, CDR2 SMNVEV (reference sequence). CDR3 DNA sequence: TGTGCCACCGCTACAGGGTCTTACGAGCAGTACTTC. It translates to CATATGSYEQYF.

The table lists this clonotype with a few counts. The chain couples TRBV20-1 to TRBJ2-7, with D perhaps assigned TRBD1 or TRBD2 (5 bases each). The CDR3 has 13 amino acids. Trimming shortened V by 5 bases and J by 5 bases, and 16 bases separated the two germline ends. Germline loops: CDR1 DFQATT, CDR2 SNEGSKA (reference sequence). The chain's CDR3 is CSAWDGSPHEQYF. For the CDR3, the DNA is TGCAGTGCTTGGGACGGATCCCCCCACGAGCAGTACTTC.

This clonotype was detected many times. CDR3 in amino acids: CSVDQGDYGYTF. The CDR3 nucleotides read TGCAGCGTGGATCAGGGAGACTATGGCTACACCTTC. The genes are TRBV29-1 and TRBJ1-2, with D possibly being TRBD1 (5 bases). V shed 6 bases and J shed 3 bases, with 11 bases lying between them. CDR1 and CDR2 (germline): SQVTM, ANQGSEA. The CDR3 consists of 12 residues.

This clonotype appeared a few times. The chain carries TRBV12-3 or TRBV12-4 and TRBJ1-5; a possible D gene is TRBD1 (5 bases). The length of the CDR3 is 15 residues. V was pared by 6 bases and J by 2 bases, with 14 bases between. The CDR3 reads CASSPMGGGNQPQHF. In nucleotides, the CDR3 is TGTGCCAGCAGCCCGATGGGGGGGGGCAATCAGCCCCAGCATTTT.

This clonotype has a handful of counts. The chain links TRBV28 to TRBJ2-5; 9 bases are shared with TRBD2. Trimming removed 5 bases from V and 5 bases from J; junction bases left unmatched: 12. This CDR3 has 16 amino acids. Germline loops: CDR1 MDHEN, CDR2 SYDVKM. Here the CDR3 reads CASSNLEREDAETQYF. DNA of the CDR3: TGTGCCAGCAGTAATCTAGAGCGGGAGGACGCGGAGACCCAGTACTTC.

This clonotype was detected only a few times. The chain uses TRBV6-2 or TRBV6-3 and TRBJ2-1; D unclear. The CDR3 length is 11 residues. Per the germline V gene, CDR1 is MNHEY and CDR2 is SVGEGT. Trimming cost V 5 bases and J 10 bases, with 9 bases left between them. The DNA of the CDR3 is TGTGCCAGCAGTCCATATGAGGAGCAGTTCTTC. Its protein product is CASSPYEEQFF.

Comments on this clonotype: One junction end does not reproduce the germline sequence, and a read error may be involved. The chain's CDR3 is CAWSVLTAVRHF. The DNA for the CDR3 is TGTGCCTGGAGTGTTCTAACCGCGGTGCGTCACTTC. This chain joins TRBV30 and TRBJ1-6, with D unclear. The CDR3 is 12 amino acids. Germline V gives CDR1 GTSNPN, CDR2 SVGIG (reference sequence). Filled out from reference TRBV30 and TRBJ1-6, the complete variable domain reads SQTIHQWPATLVQPVGSPLSLECTVEGTSNPNLYWYRQAAGRGLQLLFYSVGIGQISSEVPQNLSASRPQDRQFILSSKKLLLSDSGFYLCAWSVLTAVRHFGNGTRLTVT.

V and J are TRBV28 and TRBJ2-1; 9 nucleotides line up with TRBD1. Germline CDR1 reads MDHEN; CDR2 reads SYDVKM. With 3 bases clipped from V and 8 bases from J, the junction kept 8 bases outside the gene matches. The length of the CDR3 is 15 residues. CDR3 bases: TGTGCCAGCAGTTTTTACGGGACAGGGTACCATGAGCAGTTCTTC. Its translation is CASSFYGTGYHEQFF.

V is TRBV28 and J is TRBJ1-2; TRBD1 agrees at 7 bases. J gave up 5 bases and V 6 bases, and 9 bases lay outside the gene matches. CDR1 and CDR2 (germline): MDHEN, SYDVKM. The CDR3 spans 14 residues. DNA of the CDR3: TGTGCCAGCAGGGAAAGGGGGCAGTGGTATGGCTACACCTTC. It translates to CASRERGQWYGYTF.

The table lists this clonotype with a few counts. V usage is TRBV7-9 and J usage is TRBJ1-1, with D hard to call. The CDR3 is made up of 10 amino acids. Germline CDR1 is SEHNR and CDR2 is FQNEAQ (reference sequence). V shed 5 bases and J shed 4 bases, with 2 bases lying between them. This CDR3 is CASSATEAFF. The CDR3 nucleotides are TGTGCCAGCAGCGCCACTGAAGCTTTCTTT.

The chain carries TRBV29-1 and TRBJ1-1; 7 bases align to TRBD1. The CDR3 has 13 residues. CDR1 is SQVTM, CDR2 ANQGSEA, per germline. Germline trimming cut 3 bases from V and 3 bases from J; bases unmatched to any gene: 4. Here the CDR3 DNA reads TGCAGCGTTGACCAGGGGGGGTACACTGAAGCTTTCTTT. It is translated as CSVDQGGYTEAFF. The full variable domain, rest sourced from reference TRBV29-1 and TRBJ1-1, is SAVISQKPSRDICQRGTSLTIQCQVDSQVTMMFWYRQQPGQSLTLIATANQGSEATYESGFVIDKFPISRPNLTFSTLTVSNMSPEDSSIYLCSVDQGGYTEAFFGQGTRLTVV.

This clonotype was observed a handful of times. This chain joins TRBV7-2 and TRBJ2-5; 8 positions match TRBD1. Matching the DNA end better, TRBJ2-7 makes the J call doubtful. Germline V CDR1 and CDR2: SGHTA, FQGNSA. This CDR3 has 15 amino acids. The CDR3 bases are TGTGCCAGCAGTTCGAACAGGGGGATTGGGAACGAGCAGTACTTC. It codes for CASSSNRGIGNEQYF.

This clonotype was counted only a few times. The chain recombines TRBV6-5 with TRBJ2-4, with 7 bases identical to TRBD1. CDR3 length equals 15 residues. CDR1 MNHEY and CDR2 SVGAGI come from the germline V gene. J lost 3 bases, V lost 6 bases, and 8 bases had no gene match. The CDR3 DNA is TGTGCCAGCAGAGAAACAGGGGTTGGCAAAAACATTCAGTACTTC. The encoded protein is CASRETGVGKNIQYF.

This clonotype was seen a few times. V usage is TRBV29-1 and J usage is TRBJ1-3; possible D gene TRBD1, 6 bases. V was shortened by 6 bases and J by 4 bases, with 13 bases between the two germline ends. The CDR3 spans 13 residues. CDR1 and CDR2 from the germline V gene are SQVTM and ANQGSEA. The CDR3 region has the DNA TGCAGCGTAGCGGGCGGGGGCGGAAACACCATATATTTT. Its translation: CSVAGGGGNTIYF.

The J gene is TRBJ1-2, the V gene TRBV20-1; 7 bases align to TRBD1. The CDR3 extends over 13 amino acids. CDR1 is DFQATT, CDR2 SNEGSKA, per germline (reference sequence). Germline trimming cut 5 bases from V and 4 bases from J; bases unmatched to any gene: 7. In DNA form, the CDR3 reads TGCAGTGCTCGGGGGACAGACGGCTATGGCTACACCTTC. Encoded protein: CSARGTDGYGYTF.

With respect to this clonotype: One end of the junction varies from germline; a read error may be responsible. The chain carries TRBV3-1 and TRBJ1-5; the D is unclear. Germline CDR1 and CDR2: LGHDT and YNNKEL (reference sequence). CDR3 length: 14 amino acids. The CDR3 DNA reads as TGTGCCAGCAGCCAAGCCCTACGGGATCAGCCCCAGCGTTTT. Residues: CASSQALRDQPQRF.

This clonotype appeared many times. This chain links TRBV28 with TRBJ2-1; tentative D call: TRBD2 (5 bases). Trimming took off 4 bases at V and 6 bases at J, with 7 bases between the two ends. The CDR3 extends over 12 amino acids. The germline gives CDR1 MDHEN, CDR2 SYDVKM. CDR3 nucleotide sequence: TGTGCCAGCAGTTCGGGGATCAATGAGCAGTTCTTC. Amino acid sequence: CASSSGINEQFF.

The chain is built from TRBV6-1 and TRBJ2-5; 11 bases are shared with TRBD2. V shed 6 bases, J shed 3 bases, and the junction held 0 bases outside the gene matches. The CDR3 consists of 13 residues. The germline gives CDR1 MNHNS, CDR2 SASEGT. Here the CDR3 reads CASRTSGKETQYF. The CDR3 DNA sequence: TGTGCCAGCAGGACTAGCGGGAAAGAGACCCAGTACTTC.

In its sample, this clonotype was seen a few times. This chain uses TRBV28 with TRBJ2-1, with 7 bases that match TRBD1. The V gene end was trimmed by 5 bases and the J gene end by 5 bases; junction bases not matched to a gene: 6. Germline assignment: CDR1 MDHEN and CDR2 SYDVKM. The CDR3 is 14 residues long. The chain's CDR3 is CASSPYRGDNEQFF. CDR3 in DNA: TGTGCCAGCAGTCCTTACAGGGGAGACAATGAGCAGTTCTTC.